One sample yielded the 4 T cell receptor beta chains listed below, sequenced in a study of response to subunit inactivated influenza vaccine. Using its own MiXCR run on the RT-PCR reads, TCRdb lists one record per CDR3 protein. The table shows around 530,000 distinct CDR3 sequences, with 16% occurring only once. The sample was CD4+ T cells sorted from PBMCs, taken about 24 months after vaccination. The source is a man aged 45 to 75 who received an inactivated influenza vaccine.

This clonotype has only a few counts. This sequence joins TRBV5-1 and TRBJ1-4, with D tentatively TRBD1 (6 bases). Germline V gene sequence: CDR1 SGHRS, CDR2 YFSETQ. The CDR3 is 15 residues long. Trimming pared 2 bases from V and 3 bases from J, leaving 11 bases between. CDR3 coding DNA: TGCGCCAGCAGCTTTACGGGGGCGGCTAATGAAAAACTGTTTTTT. Translation: CASSFTGAANEKLFF.

This chain connects TRBV3-1 to TRBJ2-1, with 9 positions matching TRBD2. CDR3 length: 17 residues. Trimming took 3 bases from V and 4 from J; bases not matched to a gene: 10. Germline V gene sequence: CDR1 LGHDT, CDR2 YNNKEL (reference sequence). The CDR3 is CASSHVMGLAGYNEQFF. The CDR3, as DNA: TGTGCCAGCAGCCACGTAATGGGGCTAGCGGGATACAATGAGCAGTTCTTC.

The chain recombines TRBV12-3 or TRBV12-4 with TRBJ2-7; a possible D gene is TRBD1 (6 bases). The CDR3 is made up of 15 amino acids. V lost 2 bases, J lost 0 bases, and 11 bases lay in between. The CDR3 protein is CASSLTWTASYEQYF. CDR3 nucleotides: TGTGCCAGCAGTTTAACCTGGACAGCCTCCTACGAGCAGTACTTC.

V gene TRBV5-1 combines with J gene TRBJ1-3; D is uncertain. CDR3 length: 16 amino acids. The germline V gene has CDR1 SGHRS and CDR2 YFSETQ. Trimming removed 0 bases from V and 2 bases from J, with 12 bases in between. The CDR3 reads CASSLDGGLAGNTIYF. The CDR3 bases are TGCGCCAGCAGCTTGGACGGAGGGCTAGCTGGAAACACCATATATTTT.